The 13 T cell receptor beta chains below come from one sample, sequenced in a study of blood T cell repertoires in COVID-19. Using immunoSEQ multiplex PCR, the repertoire was profiled, and TCRdb retains in-frame clones only, with some absent. Here the sample spans about 110,000 clones, approximately 91% being singletons. The material sequenced was peripheral blood. The origin of the receptors is a woman between 65 and 79 years old who had recovered from COVID-19.

The rearrangement links TRBV4-1 to TRBJ2-5; 9 bases line up with TRBD1. CDR1 is MGHRA, CDR2 YSYEKL, per germline. The trim removed 4 bases at V and 2 bases at J, leaving 5 bases unmatched. This CDR3 has 15 amino acids. CDR3 region: CASSPTGGRQETQYF. Here the CDR3 DNA reads TGCGCCAGCAGCCCGACAGGGGGTCGGCAAGAGACCCAGTACTTC.

The rearrangement uses TRBV5-6 and TRBJ2-2; D uncertain. The CDR3 is made up of 14 amino acids. Looked up from germline, CDR1 is SGHDT and CDR2 is YYEEEE. The ends were cut back, 6 bases at V and 0 bases at J, with 9 bases in the middle. The chain's CDR3 is CASTKAPNTGELFF. CDR3 nucleotide sequence: TGTGCCAGCACCAAAGCCCCGAACACCGGGGAGCTGTTTTTT.

The genes are TRBV6-1 and TRBJ2-3; 9 positions agree with TRBD1. CDR3 size: 17 residues. Trimming took 1 base from V and 2 from J; bases not matched to a gene: 7. Looked up from germline, CDR1 is MNHNS and CDR2 is SASEGT. The CDR3 region is CASSEVPGQGPTDTQYF. In nucleotides, the CDR3 is TGTGCCAGCAGTGAAGTTCCGGGACAGGGACCCACAGATACGCAGTATTTT.

This clone was counted between two and nine times. The CDR3: CASSHLRDRGLTGELFF. CDR3 DNA: TGTGCCAGCAGCCACCTCCGGGACAGGGGGCTCACCGGGGAGCTGTTTTTT. This sequence joins TRBV4-2 and TRBJ2-2; TRBD1 matches 12 bases. The germline gives CDR1 LGHNA, CDR2 YNFKEQ. The CDR3 runs to 17 residues. The V gene end was trimmed by 3 bases and the J gene end by 4 bases; junction bases not matched to a gene: 6.

The V and J genes are TRBV5-8 and TRBJ2-7; D might be TRBD2 (6 bases). V was trimmed by 4 bases and J by 1 base, leaving 15 bases between them. Germline-derived CDR1 and CDR2 are SGHTS and YDEGEE. The CDR3 is made up of 15 amino acids. The CDR3 sequence is CASSLRGTSSYEQYF. CDR3 sequence (DNA): TGTGCCAGCAGCCTGCGTGGGACTTCGTCCTACGAGCAGTACTTC.

This clone appeared a few times. The rearrangement links TRBV19 to TRBJ1-2, with 9 bases that match TRBD1. CDR1 is LNHDA, CDR2 SQIVND, per germline (reference sequence). The trim removed 2 bases at V and 7 bases at J, leaving 2 bases unmatched. CDR3 size: 13 residues. CDR3 region: CASSIRTGVGYTF. The CDR3 DNA reads as TGTGCCAGTAGTATAAGGACAGGGGTTGGCTACACCTTC.

The sample holds one count of this clone. CDR3 sequence reads: CASSLTGMNTEAFF. CDR3 nucleotides: TGTGCCAGCAGCTTAACAGGGATGAACACTGAAGCTTTCTTT. The V call is TRBV11-3, the J call TRBJ1-1, with a tentative D call TRBD1 (6 bases). Between the trimmed V and J ends, which lost 2 bases and 0 bases, there was a span of 7 bases. Germline lookup yields CDR1 SGHNT and CDR2 YENEEA. CDR3 length: 14 amino acids.

The CDR3 DNA follows: TGTGCCAGCAGTTTAGGACAGGCTGACACCATATATTTT. It codes for CASSLGQADTIYF. This sequence joins TRBV12-3 or TRBV12-4 and TRBJ1-3; D perhaps matches TRBD1 (6 bases). Trimming removed 1 base from V and 8 bases from J, with 9 bases in between. The CDR3 runs 13 residues.

J is TRBJ2-6 and V is TRBV5-1, with 8 bases lining up with TRBD1. This CDR3 contains 19 residues. Germline assignment: CDR1 SGHRS and CDR2 YFSETQ. With V trimmed by 3 bases and J by 0 bases, 11 bases remained unmatched. The CDR3 loop reads CASSSRPTGAFSGANVLTF. CDR3 sequence (DNA): TGCGCCAGCAGCTCCAGACCGACAGGGGCGTTCTCTGGGGCCAACGTCCTGACTTTC.

This rearrangement joins TRBV5-6 to TRBJ2-7; tentative D call: TRBD1 (6 bases). The CDR3 covers 15 residues. V was cut by 4 bases and J by 0 bases, with 14 bases left in between. Per the germline V gene, CDR1 is SGHDT and CDR2 is YYEEEE. The CDR3: CASSGTGYNSYEQYF. Here the CDR3 DNA reads TGTGCCAGCAGCGGAACAGGGTATAACTCCTACGAGCAGTACTTC.

The chain uses TRBV5-6 and TRBJ2-2, with D tentatively TRBD1 (5 bases). V gave up 2 bases and J gave up 5 bases, with 7 bases separating them. Germline lookup yields CDR1 SGHDT and CDR2 YYEEEE. CDR3 length: 13 residues. For the CDR3, the DNA is TGTGCCAGCAGCTTTACAGGTACCGGGGAGCTGTTTTTT. Protein product: CASSFTGTGELFF. Together with reference TRBV5-6 and TRBJ2-2, the CDR3 gives the full variable domain: DAGVTQSPTHLIKTRGQQVTLRCSPKSGHDTVSWYQQALGQGPQFIFQYYEEEERQRGNFPDRFSGHQFPNYSSELNVNALLLGDSALYLCASSFTGTGELFFGEGSRLTVL.

This chain joins TRBV5-1 and TRBJ2-1; D is undetermined. The CDR3 has 14 amino acids. Germline V gene sequence: CDR1 SGHRS, CDR2 YFSETQ. Trimming took 0 bases from V and 9 from J, leaving 13 bases between them. The CDR3 loop reads CASSLADTSVEQFF. The CDR3 DNA reads as TGCGCCAGCAGCTTGGCCGATACATCCGTTGAGCAGTTCTTC.

The chain carries TRBV6-2 or TRBV6-3 and TRBJ2-2; unclear D gene. Germline-derived CDR1 and CDR2 are MNHEY and SVGEGT. The V and J ends lost 4 bases and 7 bases respectively, with 13 bases between them. There are 14 residues in the CDR3. CDR3 DNA: TGTGCCAGCAGTTTGACTCATCGCGGCGGGGAGCTGTTTTTT. Its protein product is CASSLTHRGGELFF.